These 18 T cell receptor beta chains share one sample of origin, sequenced in a study of T cell responses to AZD1222 COVID-19 vaccine. TCRdb's table, derived via immunoSEQ multiplex PCR, lists solely in-frame clones and lacks some. The sample records about 130,000 clones, approximately 84% being singletons. This specimen was peripheral blood, taken on day 0 of AZD1222 vaccination. The receptors derive from an adult in good health.

In nucleotides, the CDR3 is TGTGCCAGCTGCGGGACAGGGACTCACAATTCACCCCTCCACTTT. Translating gives CASCGTGTHNSPLHF. The V and J genes are TRBV28 and TRBJ1-6, with 9 nucleotides matching TRBD1. The CDR3 contains 15 residues. The germline V gene encodes CDR1 MDHEN and CDR2 SYDVKM. V gave up 8 bases and J gave up 7 bases; unmatched junction bases: 9. The full variable domain, with the rest looked up from reference TRBV28 and TRBJ1-6, is DVKVTQSSRYLVKRTGEKVFLECVQDMDHENMFWYRQDPGLGLRLIYFSYDVKMKEKGDIPEGYSVSREKKERFSLILESASTNQTSMYLCASCGTGTHNSPLHFGNGTRLTVT.

The V gene is TRBV5-4, the J gene TRBJ1-1, with D tentatively TRBD1 (5 bases). The CDR3 loop spans 15 amino acids. V dropped 4 bases and J dropped 5 bases, with 18 bases sitting between them. Per the germline V gene, CDR1 is SGHNT and CDR2 is YYREEE (reference sequence). The CDR3 sequence is CASSPPGGGNTEAFF. CDR3 sequence (DNA): TGTGCCAGCAGCCCACCTGGTGGGGGAAATACTGAAGCTTTCTTT.

The sample holds one count of this clone. The J gene is TRBJ1-1, the V gene TRBV5-1; 10 nucleotides match TRBD1. V lost 3 bases to trimming and J lost 8 bases; unmatched junction nucleotides: 4. The CDR3 totals 13 residues. From germline, CDR1 is SGHRS and CDR2 YFSETQ. CDR3 bases: TGCGCCAGCAGCTGGGGGACAGGGGAGGAAGCTTTCTTT. Encoded protein: CASSWGTGEEAFF.

V and J are TRBV18 and TRBJ1-2, with D possibly being TRBD1 (5 bases). The V gene's germline CDR1 is KGHSH and CDR2 LQKENI. V dropped 1 base and J dropped 4 bases, with 10 bases sitting between them. The CDR3 loop spans 14 amino acids. CDR3 in amino acids: CASSPQGLGYGYTF. CDR3 nucleotide sequence: TGTGCCAGCTCACCACAGGGGCTCGGCTATGGCTACACCTTC.

The chain links TRBV6-5 to TRBJ1-5; D ambiguous. Germline V gene lookup returns CDR1 MNHEY and CDR2 SVGAGI. Trimming left V 0 bases short and J 4 bases short, with 10 bases between. The CDR3 is 15 residues long. CDR3 DNA sequence: TGTGCCAGCAGTTACTCAGGCAAGGGTAATCAGCCCCAGCATTTT. It yields the protein CASSYSGKGNQPQHF.

The CDR3 DNA follows: TGTGCCATCAGCGACAGGGGCGAGACCCAGTACTTC. It yields the protein CAISDRGETQYF. The rearrangement links TRBV10-3 to TRBJ2-5, with 8 bases identical to TRBD1. Germline CDR1 ENHRY, CDR2 SYGVKD. The CDR3 extends over 12 amino acids. Trimming removed 6 bases from V and 5 bases from J; junction bases left unmatched: 2.

The chain joins TRBV11-2 to TRBJ2-1, with TRBD1 identical over 10 bases. The CDR3 length is 14 residues. J gave up 7 bases and V 6 bases, and 6 bases lay outside the gene matches. Germline lookup yields CDR1 SGHAT and CDR2 FQNNGV. CDR3 nucleotides: TGTGCCAGCAGTCCTCGGACAGGGGGGAATGAGCAGTTCTTC. Amino acid sequence: CASSPRTGGNEQFF.

The chain uses TRBV6-4 and TRBJ1-4, with D hard to call. The CDR3 has 16 amino acids. Germline CDR1 reads MRHNA; CDR2 reads SNTAGT. Trimming took 2 bases from V and 0 from J, leaving 10 bases between them. CDR3 sequence: CASSDTTTATNEKLFF. The CDR3 region has the DNA TGTGCCAGCAGTGACACAACAACTGCAACTAATGAAAAACTGTTTTTT.

V is TRBV11-2 and J is TRBJ1-6; D is unclear. This CDR3 has 12 residues. Germline loops: CDR1 SGHAT, CDR2 FQNNGV. V lost 2 bases and J lost 6, with 2 bases in between. The CDR3 region has the DNA TGTGCCAGCAGCTTAAGTAATTCACCCCTCCACTTT. Protein sequence: CASSLSNSPLHF. Combining the CDR3 with reference TRBV11-2 and TRBJ1-6 gives the whole variable domain EAGVAQSPRYKIIEKRQSVAFWCNPISGHATLYWYQQILGQGPKLLIQFQNNGVVDDSQLPKDRFSAERLKGVDSTLKIQPAKLEDSAVYLCASSLSNSPLHFGNGTRLTVT.

This clone was recorded once. The genes are TRBV4-1 and TRBJ2-2; D unresolved. CDR3 length: 17 amino acids. In germline, CDR1 is MGHRA, CDR2 YSYEKL. Trimming shortened V by 0 bases and J by 2 bases, and 13 bases separated the two germline ends. CDR3 residues: CASSQDLGTANTGELFF. In DNA form, the CDR3 reads TGCGCCAGCAGCCAAGATTTAGGAACAGCCAACACCGGGGAGCTGTTTTTT.

V gene TRBV7-2 combines with J gene TRBJ1-2; 7 nucleotides align to TRBD1. Germline assignment: CDR1 SGHTA and CDR2 FQGNSA. The CDR3 runs 12 residues. V dropped 5 bases and J dropped 8; count of bases not matched to a gene: 5. The CDR3: CASSGDRVGYTF. The CDR3 DNA reads TGTGCCAGCAGCGGCGACAGGGTAGGCTACACCTTC.

Written as DNA, the CDR3 is TGTGCCAGCAGTTACGGGACTAGCGTCACCGGGGAGCTGTTTTTT. It yields the protein CASSYGTSVTGELFF. V usage is TRBV6-6 and J usage is TRBJ2-2; 10 bases match TRBD2. The CDR3 covers 15 residues. Germline assignment: CDR1 MNHNY and CDR2 SVGAGI (reference sequence). V dropped 2 bases and J dropped 4; count of bases not matched to a gene: 1.

This chain connects TRBV29-1 to TRBJ1-1; tentative D call: TRBD1 (5 bases). CDR3 length: 11 residues. V was cut by 6 bases and J by 6 bases, with 11 bases left in between. Per germline, CDR1 SQVTM and CDR2 ANQGSEA. CDR3 DNA sequence: TGCAGCGTCCGGACATTCTCTGAAGCTTTCTTT. Amino acid sequence: CSVRTFSEAFF.

The gene calls are TRBV2 and TRBJ1-1; 8 bases fit TRBD1. The germline V gene encodes CDR1 SNHLY and CDR2 FYNNEI. The J segment lost 3 bases and the V segment lost 3 bases, leaving 6 bases of the junction unmatched. The CDR3 loop spans 15 amino acids. The DNA of the CDR3 is TGTGCCAGCAGTGAGGGGCGACAGGGGTACACTGAAGCTTTCTTT. Protein sequence: CASSEGRQGYTEAFF.

The V and J genes are TRBV5-1 and TRBJ2-2; D gene uncertain. The CDR3 extends over 15 amino acids. The V end lost 0 bases, the J end lost 0 bases, and 6 bases lay between the germline ends. In germline, CDR1 is SGHRS, CDR2 YFSETQ. The CDR3, as DNA: TGCGCCAGCAGCTTGGACGGTTCGAACACCGGGGAGCTGTTTTTT. Translated, it gives CASSLDGSNTGELFF. Supplemented by reference TRBV5-1 and TRBJ2-2, the full variable domain reads KAGVTQTPRYLIKTRGQQVTLSCSPISGHRSVSWYQQTPGQGLQFLFEYFSETQRNKGNFPGRFSGRQFSNSRSEMNVSTLELGDSALYLCASSLDGSNTGELFFGEGSRLTVL.

CDR3 amino acids: CATAGQAVTGELFF. The CDR3 DNA reads TGTGCCACCGCGGGACAGGCGGTCACCGGGGAGCTGTTTTTT. The J gene is TRBJ2-2, the V gene TRBV24-1; TRBD1 aligns across 8 bases. V lost 9 bases and J lost 4; bases outside the gene matches: 6. Looked up from germline, CDR1 is KGHDR and CDR2 is SFDVKD. CDR3 length: 14 amino acids.

The table lists this clone with a count of one. The J gene is TRBJ2-5, the V gene TRBV2; D is ambiguous. Trimming took off 11 bases at V and 5 bases at J, with 12 bases between the two ends. Germline V gene data show CDR1 as SNHLY and CDR2 as FYNNEI. This CDR3 comprises 11 residues. CDR3 coding DNA: TGTGCCTCGGAGAGGTGGGAGACCCAGTACTTC. Protein: CASERWETQYF.

This chain joins TRBV6-6 and TRBJ1-4; 9 bases fit TRBD1. The junction had 5 bases not matched to a gene; V was cut back by 6 bases and J by 6 bases. The germline V gene encodes CDR1 MNHNY and CDR2 SVGAGI (reference sequence). The length of the CDR3 is 14 residues. Here the CDR3 reads CASRGQGRDEKLFF. CDR3 nucleotide sequence: TGTGCCAGCAGAGGACAGGGGCGTGATGAAAAACTGTTTTTT.